The 29 T cell receptor beta chains reported below all come from one sample, sequenced in a study of blood T cell repertoires in COVID-19. Clones were sequenced by immunoSEQ multiplex PCR, and TCRdb holds only the in-frame ones, with some missing. The sample includes 45,000 to 70,000 clones, roughly 87% of them seen just once. What was sequenced was peripheral blood. These receptors were collected from a woman aged 55-70 years with acute or convalescent COVID-19.

This clone was seen just once. The rearrangement joins TRBV18 to TRBJ1-1; no clear D gene. V lost 5 bases and J lost 1, with 8 bases in between. Germline CDR1 and CDR2: KGHSH and LQKENI. The CDR3 has 13 residues. The CDR3 region has the DNA TGTGCCAGCTCAAAGAGACAGAACACTGAAGCTTTCTTT. This codes for CASSKRQNTEAFF.

This clone was recorded only once. The chain joins TRBV20-1 to TRBJ2-7, with D possibly TRBD2 on 5 matching bases. This CDR3 contains 11 residues. Trimming left V 6 bases short and J 6 bases short, with 12 bases between. Germline V gene lookup returns CDR1 DFQATT and CDR2 SNEGSKA (reference sequence). CDR3 sequence reads: CSALEGGEQYF. CDR3 nucleotide sequence: TGCAGTGCCCTCGAGGGTGGCGAGCAGTACTTC.

The rearrangement uses TRBV6-5 and TRBJ1-1; D might be TRBD1 (6 bases). This CDR3 is 14 amino acids long. Trimming removed 6 bases from V and 4 bases from J, with 15 bases in between. Germline loops: CDR1 MNHEY, CDR2 SVGAGI. CDR3 region: CASRVDSSGTEAFF. Here the CDR3 DNA reads TGTGCCAGCAGGGTGGACAGTTCAGGCACTGAAGCTTTCTTT.

The rearrangement uses TRBV6-1 and TRBJ1-1; D call uncertain. The CDR3 length is 13 residues. Trimming took off 0 bases at V and 7 bases at J, with 9 bases between the two ends. Germline V lookup: CDR1 MNHNS, CDR2 SASEGT. The CDR3 loop reads CASSEAPGSEAFF. CDR3 DNA sequence: TGTGCCAGCAGTGAAGCGCCCGGTAGTGAAGCTTTCTTT.

The chain combines TRBV5-1 with TRBJ1-3; TRBD1 agrees at 7 bases. Germline-derived CDR1 and CDR2 are SGHRS and YFSETQ. V lost 0 bases to trimming and J lost 4 bases; unmatched junction nucleotides: 4. The CDR3 is 15 residues long. The CDR3 loop reads CASSLGRGRGNTIYF. The CDR3 DNA reads as TGCGCCAGCAGCTTGGGCAGGGGGAGAGGAAACACCATATATTTT.

The CDR3 DNA follows: TGTGCCAGCAGCTCCGACAGGTTCGCCTACGAGCAGTACTTC. The encoded protein is CASSSDRFAYEQYF. The genes are TRBV7-8 and TRBJ2-7; D possibly corresponds to TRBD1 (6 bases). V was pared by 4 bases and J by 2 bases, with 12 bases between. CDR1 is SGHVS, CDR2 FQNEAQ, per germline. This CDR3 is built from 14 residues.

V and J are TRBV30 and TRBJ1-1; perhaps TRBD1 as D (5 bases). Trimming removed 4 bases at V and 5 bases at J, with 20 bases between. The CDR3 loop spans 15 amino acids. In germline, CDR1 is GTSNPN, CDR2 SVGIG (reference sequence). The CDR3 nucleotides read TGTGCCTGGACCTCCAAAGGGCAGGGATTTACTGAAGCTTTCTTT. Translating it yields CAWTSKGQGFTEAFF.

The chain recombines TRBV7-9 with TRBJ2-7; possible D gene TRBD1, 6 bases. CDR1 and CDR2 from the germline V gene are SEHNR and FQNEAQ (reference sequence). Trimming removed 0 bases from V and 2 bases from J, with 14 bases in between. The CDR3 extends over 16 amino acids. Written as DNA, the CDR3 is TGTGCCAGCAGCTTAGCTGGGGGCGCAGGGACCTACGAGCAGTACTTC. It yields the protein CASSLAGGAGTYEQYF.

The V gene is TRBV24-1, the J gene TRBJ1-3; D unclear. Per the germline V gene, CDR1 is KGHDR and CDR2 is SFDVKD. V shed 3 bases and J shed 0 bases, with 8 bases lying between them. The CDR3 covers 15 residues. CDR3 residues: CATSDGLRSGNTIYF. The CDR3 bases are TGTGCCACCAGTGATGGACTCCGCTCTGGAAACACCATATATTTT.

The chain's CDR3 is CSVEEPVRGQGGGTEAFF. As DNA, the CDR3 is TGCAGCGTTGAAGAGCCAGTCAGGGGGCAGGGAGGTGGCACTGAAGCTTTCTTT. This chain uses TRBV29-1 with TRBJ1-1, with 8 bases matching TRBD1. This CDR3 is built from 18 residues. CDR1 is SQVTM, CDR2 ANQGSEA, per germline. V gave up 0 bases and J gave up 4 bases; unmatched junction bases: 16.

This chain links TRBV27 with TRBJ1-2; no firm D call. Germline V gene lookup returns CDR1 MNHEY and CDR2 SMNVEV (reference sequence). V lost 11 bases and J lost 8, with 15 bases in between. This CDR3 region has 11 residues. The CDR3 reads CAAPGGHGYTF. The CDR3 bases are TGTGCCGCCCCTGGCGGGCACGGCTACACCTTC.

This clone was observed a handful of times. The chain uses TRBV4-2 and TRBJ1-6, with 7 nucleotides matching TRBD1. CDR1 is LGHNA, CDR2 YNFKEQ, per germline. V dropped 6 bases and J dropped 10; count of bases not matched to a gene: 6. CDR3 length: 13 residues. CDR3 nucleotide sequence: TGTGCCAGCAGATCAACAGGGGTCTCACCCCTCCACTTT. Its translation: CASRSTGVSPLHF.

A note on this clone: The identical CDR3 is also encoded by other nucleotide sequences in the sample. The rearrangement links TRBV5-1 to TRBJ1-6; D possibly corresponds to TRBD1 (6 bases). V lost 0 bases and J lost 6, with 7 bases in between. The CDR3 is 14 amino acids. CDR1 and CDR2 (germline): SGHRS, YFSETQ. The chain's CDR3 is CASSLAGVNSPLHF. The CDR3 nucleotides read TGCGCCAGCAGCTTGGCAGGGGTTAATTCACCCCTCCACTTT.

The chain combines TRBV30 with TRBJ1-3, with no clear D. In germline, CDR1 is GTSNPN, CDR2 SVGIG (reference sequence). The V end was cut by 3 bases, the J end by 3 bases, with 12 bases between. This CDR3 contains 14 residues. CDR3 sequence: CAWRVRDLGNTIYF. In DNA form, the CDR3 reads TGTGCCTGGAGGGTTCGGGATCTTGGAAACACCATATATTTT.

The chain uses TRBV18 and TRBJ1-2, with TRBD1 identical over 8 bases. The length of the CDR3 is 14 residues. With 4 bases clipped from V and 5 bases from J, the junction kept 6 bases outside the gene matches. The V gene's germline CDR1 is KGHSH and CDR2 LQKENI. CDR3 DNA: TGTGCCAGCTCACGCAACAGGGGGGAATATGGCTACACCTTC. Encoded protein: CASSRNRGEYGYTF.

This clone was counted between two and nine times. J is TRBJ2-7 and V is TRBV6-6, with D possibly being TRBD2 (6 bases). The V gene's germline CDR1 is MNHNY and CDR2 SVGAGI (reference sequence). The CDR3 is made up of 14 amino acids. V gave up 6 bases and J gave up 4 bases, with 16 bases separating them. The CDR3 sequence is CASRDSGTQYEQYF. For the CDR3, the DNA is TGTGCCAGCAGAGACTCCGGGACTCAATACGAGCAGTACTTC.

The gene calls are TRBV2 and TRBJ2-5; no clear D gene. V was clipped by 2 bases and J by 1 base, with 5 bases between them. Germline CDR1 SNHLY, CDR2 FYNNEI. The CDR3 has 13 residues. In DNA, the CDR3 is TGTGCCAGCAGTGAAAACAGCCAAGAGACCCAGTACTTC. Translated, it gives CASSENSQETQYF.

The J gene is TRBJ1-2, the V gene TRBV18, with D perhaps TRBD1 (6 bases). V lost 2 bases, J lost 8 bases, and 12 bases lay in between. The CDR3 is 13 residues long. CDR1 and CDR2 (germline): KGHSH, LQKENI. CDR3 coding DNA: TGTGCCAGCTCACCAACAGGGATGGAAGGCTACACCTTC. The encoded protein is CASSPTGMEGYTF.

This clone was seen once. This chain links TRBV5-1 with TRBJ1-6; D may be TRBD1 (5 bases). Germline V lookup: CDR1 SGHRS, CDR2 YFSETQ. Trimming left V 0 bases short and J 0 bases short, with 13 bases between. There are 18 residues in the CDR3. In DNA form, the CDR3 reads TGCGCCAGCAGCTTGGGGGGCAGGTCTAGCTCCTATAATTCACCCCTCCACTTT. Its protein product is CASSLGGRSSSYNSPLHF.

The sample holds a few counts of this clone. This sequence joins TRBV9 and TRBJ1-3; TRBD1 might be the D (6 bases). CDR1 and CDR2 from the germline V gene are SGDLS and YYNGEE. This CDR3 region has 13 residues. V lost 4 bases and J 1 base, leaving 6 bases between the germline ends. CDR3 residues: CASSTGSGNTIYF. The CDR3 DNA reads TGTGCCAGCAGCACAGGGTCTGGAAACACCATATATTTT. Using reference TRBV9 and TRBJ1-3 for the parts outside the CDR3, the full variable domain is DSGVTQTPKHLITATGQRVTLRCSPRSGDLSVYWYQQSLDQGLQFLIQYYNGEERAKGNILERFSAQQFPDLHSELNLSSLELGDSALYFCASSTGSGNTIYFGEGSWLTVV.

The chain combines TRBV7-9 with TRBJ2-3; 11 bases are a match to TRBD2. The length of the CDR3 is 17 residues. Germline CDR1 is SEHNR and CDR2 is FQNEAQ (reference sequence). With V trimmed by 1 base and J by 3 bases, 6 bases remained unmatched. The chain's CDR3 is CASSLVGLAGGTDTQYF. CDR3 in DNA: TGTGCCAGCAGCTTAGTAGGCCTAGCGGGGGGAACAGATACGCAGTATTTT.

V usage is TRBV7-2 and J usage is TRBJ2-3; 13 bases are a match to TRBD2. Per the germline V gene, CDR1 is SGHTA and CDR2 is FQGNSA. The V gene end was trimmed by 3 bases and the J gene end by 6 bases; junction bases not matched to a gene: 12. The CDR3 sequence is 18 residues long. CDR3 loop: CASSLYWTSGGSEDTQYF. The CDR3 bases are TGTGCCAGCAGCTTGTACTGGACTAGCGGGGGCTCTGAGGATACGCAGTATTTT.

The chain combines TRBV14 with TRBJ2-1; 11 positions match TRBD2. J lost 9 bases, V lost 5 bases, and 12 bases had no gene match. CDR1 SGHDN and CDR2 FVKESK come from the germline V gene. The CDR3 totals 16 residues. CDR3 amino acids: CASSTLAGGPGSEQFF. The CDR3 coding sequence is TGTGCCAGCAGCACGTTAGCGGGGGGGCCTGGCTCTGAGCAGTTCTTC. Variable domain in full (rest from reference TRBV14 and TRBJ2-1): EAGVTQFPSHSVIEKGQTVTLRCDPISGHDNLYWYRRVMGKEIKFLLHFVKESKQDESGMPNNRFLAERTGGTYSTLKVQPAELEDSGVYFCASSTLAGGPGSEQFFGPGTRLTVL.

This chain joins TRBV5-1 and TRBJ2-3, with a weak D call TRBD2 (6 bases). Between the trimmed V and J ends, which lost 4 bases and 2 bases, there was a span of 14 bases. From germline, CDR1 is SGHRS and CDR2 YFSETQ. The CDR3 totals 15 residues. CDR3 DNA sequence: TGCGCCAGCAGCCCCGTTGGGGGGAACACAGATACGCAGTATTTT. It is translated as CASSPVGGNTDTQYF.

The chain carries TRBV3-1 (or the pseudogene TRBV3-2) and TRBJ2-7; D not certain. V shed 5 bases and J shed 5 bases, with 7 bases lying between them. The germline gives CDR1 LGHDT, CDR2 YNNKEL (reference sequence). This CDR3 has 11 amino acids. Written as DNA, the CDR3 is TGTGCCAGCAGCAATAGCCACGAGCAGTACTTC. Amino acid sequence: CASSNSHEQYF.

V usage is TRBV7-4 and J usage is TRBJ1-3; no firm D call. CDR1 SGHVT and CDR2 SQSDAQ come from the germline V gene. This CDR3 has 13 residues. The germline V and J ends were trimmed by 1 base and 12 bases, with 13 bases remaining between them. The CDR3 loop reads CASSLVERHGIYF. As DNA, the CDR3 is TGTGCCAGCAGCTTAGTCGAGCGGCATGGCATATATTTT.

The CDR3 is CASSLGLGELFF. The CDR3 DNA reads as TGTGCCAGCAGCTTGGGGCTCGGGGAGCTGTTTTTT. The rearrangement uses TRBV7-2 and TRBJ2-2; the D gene is possibly TRBD1 (5 bases). CDR3 length: 12 amino acids. The V and J ends lost 3 bases and 7 bases respectively, with 6 bases between them. CDR1 SGHTA and CDR2 FQGNSA come from the germline V gene. The whole variable domain, filled in from reference TRBV7-2 and TRBJ2-2, reads GAGVSQSPSNKVTEKGKDVELRCDPISGHTALYWYRQSLGQGLEFLIYFQGNSAPDKSGLPSDRFSAERTGGSVSTLTIQRTQQEDSAVYLCASSLGLGELFFGEGSRLTVL.

CDR3 nucleotides: TGTGCCAGCAGCACCATCAGGTCCCGGTGGACCCAGTACTTC. Its translation: CASSTIRSRWTQYF. This chain joins TRBV7-8 and TRBJ2-5; D unclear. V was trimmed by 5 bases and J by 7 bases, leaving 17 bases between them. This CDR3 spans 14 amino acids. CDR1 SGHVS and CDR2 FQNEAQ come from the germline V gene.

V is TRBV5-6 and J is TRBJ2-3; 7 bases are a match to TRBD1. The trim removed 1 base at V and 5 bases at J, leaving 4 bases unmatched. The CDR3 has 14 amino acids. Per germline, CDR1 SGHDT and CDR2 YYEEEE. The chain's CDR3 is CASSLTGVIDTQYF. The DNA for the CDR3 is TGTGCCAGCAGCTTGACAGGGGTAATAGATACGCAGTATTTT.